The rows below give T cell receptor beta chains drawn from one sample of a study of blood T cell repertoires in COVID-19. Only in-frame clones appear in the TCRdb table, and some are missing; sequencing was by immunoSEQ multiplex PCR. Among a few hundred thousand clones listed, about nine tenths were seen once. The material sequenced was peripheral blood. These receptors all come from a woman aged 60-75 years with acute or convalescent COVID-19. Both conserved end residues are part of each CDR3. D genes are given only for firm matches. A clone size is listed for some rows: how often the clone was seen (once, few, many), or a class if it is expanded.

clone size	D gene	V gene	J gene	CDR3 DNA	CDR3 protein
once	NA	TRBV19	TRBJ1-2	TGTGCCAGTAGTATAGATGGAACAGGGTACTATGGCTACACCTTC	CASSIDGTGYYGYTF
few	TRBD1	TRBV7-2	TRBJ1-2	TGTGCCAGCAGCTTAAGACAGGGTGGTGGCTACACCTTC	CASSLRQGGGYTF
NA	TRBD1	TRBV7-6	TRBJ2-2	TGTGCCAGCAGCTCGTCCCGGGACAGGGAGCGGGAGCTGTTTTTT	CASSSSRDRERELFF
NA	NA	TRBV4-2	TRBJ1-5	TGTGCCAGCAGCCAGGGGGGTAATAGCAATCAGCCCCAGCATTTT	CASSQGGNSNQPQHF
NA	NA	TRBV28	TRBJ1-3	TGTGCCAGCAGTTTGACCATCCAGCCGGGACTCCCTCCTAGCTCTGGAAACACCATATATTTT	CASSLTIQPGLPPSSGNTIYF
NA	NA	TRBV6-2/TRBV6-3	TRBJ2-1	TGTGCCAGCAGTTCCTTGGCTTCGAATGAGCAGTTCTTC	CASSSLASNEQFF
NA	TRBD1	TRBV2	TRBJ1-2	TGTGCCAGCAGAGGGACAGCTGGGTCTATGTCGGGCTACACCTTC	CASRGTAGSMSGYTF
NA	NA	TRBV13	TRBJ1-4	TGTGCCAGCAGCTTCAAGGCAGCCGGAAGGGGGGAAAAACTGTTTTTT	CASSFKAAGRGEKLFF
few	TRBD1	TRBV5-1	TRBJ1-4	TGCGCCAGCAGCTTGGCCAGAGGGGGCACTAATGAAAAACTGTTTTTT	CASSLARGGTNEKLFF
NA	TRBD1	TRBV5-8	TRBJ2-6	TGTGCCAGCAGCTTGGGGACAGGAGCCTCTGGGGCCAACGTCCTGACTTTC	CASSLGTGASGANVLTF
NA	NA	TRBV15	TRBJ2-2	TGTGCCACCAGCAGAGCCGGGAACGGGGAGCTGTTTTTT	CATSRAGNGELFF
NA	TRBD1	TRBV7-2	TRBJ2-5	TGTGCCAGCAGCGCGAACAGGGGCCAAGAGACCCAGTACTTC	CASSANRGQETQYF
NA	TRBD1	TRBV24-1	TRBJ2-6	TGTGCCACCAGTGATTCTTTGACAGGGGGCTTCTCTGGGGCCAACGTCCTGACTTTC	CATSDSLTGGFSGANVLTF
NA	NA	TRBV7-9	TRBJ1-1	TGTGCCAGCAGCTCCCCCCGGCCAGTTCAGGTGGGCACTGAAGCTTTCTTT	CASSSPRPVQVGTEAFF
NA	TRBD1	TRBV3-1/TRBV3-2	TRBJ1-4	TGTGCCAGCAGCCAAGGCCAGGGGGCGAATGAAAAACTGTTTTTT	CASSQGQGANEKLFF
NA	NA	TRBV5-1	TRBJ2-5	TGCGCCAGCAGCTTGGGGCGGAACCAAGAGACCCAGTACTTC	CASSLGRNQETQYF
NA	TRBD1	TRBV27	TRBJ2-7	TGTGCCAGCAGTTTATACTCAGGACAGGGGGTTAACGAGCAGTACTTC	CASSLYSGQGVNEQYF
NA	TRBD1	TRBV27	TRBJ1-5	TGTGCCAGCAGTGAGAGACAGGGTGGCGGCAATCAGCCCCAGCATTTT	CASSERQGGGNQPQHF
NA	NA	TRBV7-9	TRBJ2-1	TGTGCCAGCAGCTTAAGTATGGGGCTAAATGAGCAGTTCTTC	CASSLSMGLNEQFF
NA	NA	TRBV9	TRBJ1-1	TGTGCCAGCAGCGGAGGACAGCCCGGCACTGAAGCTTTCTTT	CASSGGQPGTEAFF
NA	NA	TRBV4-3	TRBJ2-7	TGCGCCAGCAGCCAAGATGCCAGCGAATACGAGCAGTACTTC	CASSQDASEYEQYF
few	NA	TRBV7-2	TRBJ1-5	TGTGCCAGCAGTTCCGACAGGAGCAATCAGCCCCAGCATTTT	CASSSDRSNQPQHF
NA	NA	TRBV10-3	TRBJ2-1	TGTGCCTCCGCCTCGGCAACTAGCTCCTACAATGAGCAGTTCTTC	CASASATSSYNEQFF
few	NA	TRBV18	TRBJ1-1	TGTGCCAGCTCCCTCGGGGTAGGGAACACTGAAGCTTTCTTT	CASSLGVGNTEAFF
NA	NA	TRBV5-1	TRBJ1-3	TGCGCCAGCAGCTTGCGTAGCTCTGGAAACACCATATATTTT	CASSLRSSGNTIYF
NA	TRBD1	TRBV7-9	TRBJ1-5	TGTGCCAGCAGCCCGGGACAGGGGGCTTCTCAGCCCCAGCATTTT	CASSPGQGASQPQHF
NA	TRBD1	TRBV9	TRBJ2-5	TGTGCCAGCAGCGTAGGAGGACAGGGACAAGAGACCCAGTACTTC	CASSVGGQGQETQYF
NA	TRBD1	TRBV14	TRBJ1-1	TGTGCCAGCAGCCATACAGGGGCAGTCGCTGAAGCTTTCTTT	CASSHTGAVAEAFF
NA	NA	TRBV12-5	TRBJ2-5	TGTGCTAGTGGGCCAGGGGTAGGGGAGACCCAGTACTTC	CASGPGVGETQYF